Following are 5 T cell receptor beta chains from one sample sequenced in a study of control samples from healthy donors and cancer patients. The protocol was immunoSEQ multiplex PCR, while the TCRdb copy is restricted to in-frame clones and leaves out a portion. The sample gives about 89,000 clones, around nine tenths of which show up once; under 25% is in the top ten. The sequencing sample was made of blood. These receptors were collected from a man aged 30 to 45 in good health.

This clone ranks as medium-sized. The J gene is TRBJ1-5, the V gene TRBV19; tentatively, D is TRBD1 (6 bases). This CDR3 comprises 17 residues. The V end lost 4 bases, the J end lost 2 bases, and 18 bases lay between the germline ends. CDR1 LNHDA and CDR2 SQIVND come from the germline V gene (reference sequence). The CDR3 bases are TGTGCCAGTAGTAGATCACAGGGATCGATAGGCAATCAGCCCCAGCATTTT. As protein: CASSRSQGSIGNQPQHF. Full variable domain (missing parts from reference TRBV19 and TRBJ1-5): DGGITQSPKYLFRKEGQNVTLSCEQNLNHDAMYWYRQDPGQGLRLIYYSQIVNDFQKGDIAEGYSVSREKKESFPLTVTSAQKNPTAFYLCASSRSQGSIGNQPQHFGDGTRLSIL.

The chain couples TRBV2 to TRBJ1-1; the D gene is possibly TRBD1 (6 bases). V was clipped by 6 bases and J by 3 bases, with 11 bases between them. This CDR3 contains 13 residues. The germline V gene encodes CDR1 SNHLY and CDR2 FYNNEI. For the CDR3, the DNA is TGTGCCAGCAGATCCACAGGGTACACTGAAGCTTTCTTT. Translating it yields CASRSTGYTEAFF.

The rearrangement uses TRBV11-1 and TRBJ2-5; D unresolved. V was cut by 1 base and J by 1 base, with 10 bases left in between. This CDR3 comprises 15 residues. Germline V gene lookup returns CDR1 SGHAT and CDR2 FQDESV (reference sequence). The chain's CDR3 is CASSLVGRSQETQYF. CDR3 in DNA: TGTGCCAGCAGCTTAGTGGGCAGATCCCAAGAGACCCAGTACTTC. The entire variable domain, with the rest obtained from reference TRBV11-1 and TRBJ2-5, is as follows: EAEVAQSPRYKITEKSQAVAFWCDPISGHATLYWYRQILGQGPELLVQFQDESVVDDSQLPKDRFSAERLKGVDSTLKIQPAELGDSAMYLCASSLVGRSQETQYFGPGTRLLVL.

The chain has TRBV5-1 and TRBJ2-5; D gene unclear. Germline CDR1 is SGHRS and CDR2 is YFSETQ. The CDR3 has 14 amino acids. Trimming removed 0 bases at V and 4 bases at J, with 10 bases between. The CDR3 sequence is CASSLAQLAETQYF. The CDR3 coding sequence is TGCGCCAGCAGCTTGGCCCAGTTGGCAGAGACCCAGTACTTC.

This CDR3 reads CASSFYGQAAYGYTF. The CDR3 DNA sequence: TGTGCCAGCAGTTTCTACGGACAGGCCGCCTATGGCTACACCTTC. The J gene is TRBJ1-2, the V gene TRBV27; 7 bases are a match to TRBD1. Germline V CDR1 and CDR2: MNHEY, SMNVEV (reference sequence). V shed 3 bases, J shed 4 bases, and the junction held 8 bases outside the gene matches. This CDR3 comprises 15 residues.